This T cell receptor beta chain appears in the sequencing data of a study of human T cells and chemical hapten exposure. V shed 2 bases and J 6 bases; nucleotides not matched to a gene: 7. The CDR3 extends over 15 amino acids. Germline CDR1 is KGHSH and CDR2 is LQKENI. Time point of the sample: pre-sensitization, week 0. Treatment indicated: therapeutic diphenylcyclopropenone sensitization with weekly scalp DPC. Unique molecular identifiers were affixed to discrete cDNA molecules within the library. TCRdb redid the calling of the RACE reads with MiXCR, one entry per CDR3 protein. Of about 120,000 distinct CDR3 sequences listed, about 13% are singletons.

The specimen comprised whole blood, sampled in connection with sensitization to the hapten diphenylcyclopropenone (DPC). The genes are TRBV18 and TRBJ1-5; 7 bases map to TRBD1. The clonotype comes from a woman between 18 and 29 years old with alopecia areata. Some clones in this sample may be carry-over from other donors' samples. Here the CDR3 reads CASSPIGGRGQPQHF. Here the CDR3 DNA reads TGTGCCAGCTCACCAATAGGGGGCAGGGGTCAGCCCCAGCATTTT.